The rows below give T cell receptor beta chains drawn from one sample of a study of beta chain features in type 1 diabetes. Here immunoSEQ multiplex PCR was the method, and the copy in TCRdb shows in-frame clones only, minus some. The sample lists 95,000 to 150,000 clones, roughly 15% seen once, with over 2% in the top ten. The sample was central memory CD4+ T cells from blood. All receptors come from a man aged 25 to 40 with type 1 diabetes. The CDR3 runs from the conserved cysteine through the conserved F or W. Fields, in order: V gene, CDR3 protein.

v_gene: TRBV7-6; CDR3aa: CASSLGQLQETQYF
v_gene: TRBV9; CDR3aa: CASSVGQGSYNEQFF
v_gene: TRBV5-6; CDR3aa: CASSWQETQYF
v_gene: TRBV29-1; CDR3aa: CSVDGGVGQPQHF
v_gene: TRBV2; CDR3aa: CASSVTGSGANVLTF
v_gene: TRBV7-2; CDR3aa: CASSQSASGVNTQYF
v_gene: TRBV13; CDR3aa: CASSMGQGGQPQHF
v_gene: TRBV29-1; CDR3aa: CSVEEASGTQYF
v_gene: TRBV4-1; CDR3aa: CASSPLGQEETQYF
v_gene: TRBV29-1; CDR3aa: CSVVTDKWYEQYF
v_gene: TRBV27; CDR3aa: CASSVDRRHGYTF
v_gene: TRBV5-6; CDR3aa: CASSRIMVSSYEQYF
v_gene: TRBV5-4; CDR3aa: CASSSGTLYNEQFF
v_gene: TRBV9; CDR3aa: CASSVEQVTYEQYF
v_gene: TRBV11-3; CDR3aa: CASSQGTSGVTQYF
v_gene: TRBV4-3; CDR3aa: CASSQAPDRAYEQYF
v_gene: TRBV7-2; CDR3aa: CASSFGLGETQYF
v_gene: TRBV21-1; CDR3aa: CASSLTGTTEAFF
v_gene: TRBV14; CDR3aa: CASSQVSAGLDTQYF
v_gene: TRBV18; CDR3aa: CASSMTGETYGYTF
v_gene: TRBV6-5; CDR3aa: CASSPGLVGTDTQYF
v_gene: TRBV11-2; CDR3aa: CASSLWVLANEKLFF
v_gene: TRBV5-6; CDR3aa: CASSWDIIGEQYF
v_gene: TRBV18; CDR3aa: CASSRDSSSYEQYF
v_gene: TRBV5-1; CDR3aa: CASSLGGMSNQPQHF
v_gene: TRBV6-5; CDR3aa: CASSPGAGNTEAFF
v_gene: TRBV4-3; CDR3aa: CASKGSRNTGELFF
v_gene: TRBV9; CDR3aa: CASSVDQARDEQYF
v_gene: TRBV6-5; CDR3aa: CASRKQGTGELFF
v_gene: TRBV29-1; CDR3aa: CSVGERYNQPQHF
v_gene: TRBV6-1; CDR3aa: CASKYPAEYYGYTF
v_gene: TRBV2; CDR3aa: CASRQGPGGEQYF
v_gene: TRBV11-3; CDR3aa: CASSLGSIKRKGETQYF
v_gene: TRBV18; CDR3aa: CASSKDREYGYTF
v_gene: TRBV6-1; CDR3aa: CASSADPPLAGAYNEQFF
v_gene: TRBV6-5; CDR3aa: CASSRNKDQPQHF
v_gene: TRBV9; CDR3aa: CASSRDRGGETQYF
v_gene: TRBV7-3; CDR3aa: CASSPGGAADTQYF
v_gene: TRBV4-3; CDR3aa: CASSQDPRGPGNEQFF
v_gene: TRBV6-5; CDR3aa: CASSRADGYTF
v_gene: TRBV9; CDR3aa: CASSVGGLQNTGELFF
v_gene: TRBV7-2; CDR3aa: CASSSSHNEQFF
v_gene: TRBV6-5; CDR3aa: CASRRQGTDTQYF
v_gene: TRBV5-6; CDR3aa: CASSLGSDTQYF
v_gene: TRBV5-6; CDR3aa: CASSFLPASNTGELFF
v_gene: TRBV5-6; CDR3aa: CASSFGQGRYEQYF
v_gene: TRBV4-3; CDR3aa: CASSQPGFLTEAFF
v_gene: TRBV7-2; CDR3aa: CASRPTIRSSGDTQYF